This is a list of T cell receptor beta chains from one sample in a study of T cells after yellow fever vaccination. Using its own MiXCR run on the 5' RACE reads, TCRdb lists one record per CDR3 protein. The sample has a few hundred thousand distinct CDR3 sequences, 6.9% seen once. The sequencing here drew on CD4+ T cells sorted from PBMCs, taken 15 days after the yellow fever booster vaccination. These receptors originate from a young man who received the YFV17D yellow fever vaccine. Both conserved end residues are part of each CDR3. A D gene is named only where the DNA matches it firmly. Clone sizes are given selectively: once, few, many, or a class where the clone is expanded.

D,J,size,V,CDR3,DNA
TRBD1,TRBJ2-7,-,TRBV20-1,CSARLDRGGEQYF,TGCAGTGCTAGATTGGACAGGGGCGGGGAGCAGTACTTC
TRBD2,TRBJ2-3,-,TRBV30,CAWRTSGNTDTQYF,TGTGCCTGGCGGACTAGCGGGAACACAGATACGCAGTATTTT
-,TRBJ2-7,many,TRBV29-1,CSVSAGRGEQYF,TGCAGCGTTTCGGCGGGCAGGGGCGAGCAGTACTTC
TRBD2,TRBJ2-1,-,TRBV5-1,CASSASGYRVNEQFF,TGCGCCAGCAGCGCTAGCGGGTACAGGGTGAATGAGCAGTTCTTC
TRBD1,TRBJ2-7,-,TRBV12-3/TRBV12-4,CANKSTGIPYEQYF,TGTGCCAACAAATCGACAGGGATCCCCTACGAGCAGTACTTC
-,TRBJ2-5,-,TRBV19,CASSVATRETQYF,TGTGCCAGTAGTGTGGCGACAAGAGAGACCCAGTACTTC
-,TRBJ1-1,-,TRBV5-1,CASSLQGVTEAFF,TGCGCCAGCAGCCTTCAGGGCGTCACTGAAGCTTTCTTT
-,TRBJ1-4,few,TRBV4-2,CASSQVSGHQNEKLFF,TGTGCCAGCAGCCAAGTCAGCGGGCACCAAAATGAAAAACTGTTTTTT
-,TRBJ2-2,many,TRBV7-9,CASSFDINTGELFF,TGTGCCAGCAGCTTTGACATTAACACCGGGGAGCTGTTTTTT
TRBD2,TRBJ2-5,many,TRBV11-3,CASSLVTGSGRSPETQYF,TGTGCCAGCAGCTTAGTAACGGGGAGCGGGAGGTCTCCCGAGACCCAGTACTTC
-,TRBJ1-1,-,TRBV20-1,CSAPSSNTEAFF,TGCAGTGCTCCGTCCAGTAACACTGAAGCTTTCTTT
TRBD2,TRBJ2-3,many,TRBV4-1,CASSHKRTSGRAIGDTQYF,TGCGCCAGCAGCCACAAACGGACTAGCGGGAGGGCCATCGGAGATACGCAGTATTTT
TRBD1,TRBJ2-7,-,TRBV7-2,CASSGRTGGGEQYF,TGTGCCAGCAGCGGTCGGACAGGGGGTGGCGAGCAGTACTTC
-,TRBJ2-1,many,TRBV7-7,CASSPLGSGEQFF,TGTGCTAGCAGCCCCTTGGGGTCGGGTGAGCAGTTCTTC
-,TRBJ2-7,many,TRBV25-1,CASSELGAQYEQYF,TGTGCCAGCAGTGAATTGGGGGCACAGTACGAGCAGTACTTC
-,TRBJ1-1,many,TRBV20-1,CSTTSGPWTEAFF,TGCAGTACCACCTCCGGACCTTGGACTGAAGCTTTCTTT
TRBD2,TRBJ2-3,few,TRBV12-3/TRBV12-4,CASSLDLLAGVMGNTQYF,TGTGCCAGCAGTTTAGACTTACTAGCGGGAGTTATGGGAAATACGCAGTATTTT
TRBD1,TRBJ1-4,few,TRBV6-1,CASSLGQANEKLFF,TGTGCCAGCAGCCTGGGACAGGCTAATGAAAAACTGTTTTTT
TRBD2,TRBJ2-3,-,TRBV29-1,CSVVPLAGASTDTQYF,TGCAGCGTTGTCCCTCTAGCGGGAGCTAGCACAGATACGCAGTATTTT
-,TRBJ2-7,few,TRBV3-1,CASSPRGFSYEQYF,TGTGCCAGCAGCCCCCGTGGCTTCTCCTACGAGCAGTACTTC